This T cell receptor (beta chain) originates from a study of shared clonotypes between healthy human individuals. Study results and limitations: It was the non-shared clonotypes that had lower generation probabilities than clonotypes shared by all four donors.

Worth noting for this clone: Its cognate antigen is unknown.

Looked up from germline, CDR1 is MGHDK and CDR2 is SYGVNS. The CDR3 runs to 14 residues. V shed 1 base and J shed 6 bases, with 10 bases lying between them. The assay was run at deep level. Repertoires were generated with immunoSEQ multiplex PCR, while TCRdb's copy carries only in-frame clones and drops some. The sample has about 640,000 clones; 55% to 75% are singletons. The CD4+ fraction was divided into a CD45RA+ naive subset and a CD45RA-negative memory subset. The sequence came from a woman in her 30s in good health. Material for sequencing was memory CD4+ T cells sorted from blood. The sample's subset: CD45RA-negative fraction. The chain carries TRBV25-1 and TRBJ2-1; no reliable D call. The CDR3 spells CASSESVASNEQFF. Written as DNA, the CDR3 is TGTGCCAGCAGTGAATCGGTGGCATCCAATGAGCAGTTCTTC.